This is a list of T cell receptor beta chains from one sample in a study of cytomegalovirus exposure and HLA in healthy donors. Using immunoSEQ multiplex PCR, the repertoire was profiled, and TCRdb retains in-frame clones only, with some absent. Among about 130,000 clones listed, more than 75% were seen once. The sequenced sample consisted of PBMCs. Receptor source: a woman aged 60 to 75 in good health and CMV-seropositive. Each CDR3 is given with its conserved first and last residue. The D gene is left open where the match is weak. Clone size is shown for a subset of rows, as once, few, many or a class of expanded clone.

cdr3_nt: TGTGCCAGCAGTTCGACGCGACTAGCGGGGGTGGATACGCAGTATTTT
cdr3_aa: CASSSTRLAGVDTQYF
d_call: TRBD2
clone_size: -
j_call: TRBJ2-3
v_call: TRBV27

cdr3_nt: TGTGCCAGGCCTGGGCGGGCAACTAGCACAGATACGCAGTATTTT
cdr3_aa: CARPGRATSTDTQYF
d_call: -
clone_size: -
j_call: TRBJ2-3
v_call: TRBV6-4

cdr3_nt: TGCGCCAGCAGCGCAAATCCCGCCTACCTTAACTATGGCTACACCTTC
cdr3_aa: CASSANPAYLNYGYTF
d_call: -
clone_size: few
j_call: TRBJ1-2
v_call: TRBV5-1

cdr3_nt: TGTGCCAGCAGTGCCGACGGACAGGGAAGAGAGACCCAGTACTTC
cdr3_aa: CASSADGQGRETQYF
d_call: TRBD1
clone_size: -
j_call: TRBJ2-5
v_call: TRBV9

cdr3_nt: TGCGCCAGCAGCTTTACTAGCGGGAGAGGGGGTGGTGAGCAGTTCTTC
cdr3_aa: CASSFTSGRGGGEQFF
d_call: TRBD2
clone_size: -
j_call: TRBJ2-1
v_call: TRBV5-1

cdr3_nt: TGTGCCAGCAGTATCAGTGCCTACGAGCAGTACTTC
cdr3_aa: CASSISAYEQYF
d_call: -
clone_size: -
j_call: TRBJ2-7
v_call: TRBV2

cdr3_nt: TGTGCCAGTAGGGGACAGGGCCGCTCCTACGAGCAGTACTTC
cdr3_aa: CASRGQGRSYEQYF
d_call: TRBD1
clone_size: -
j_call: TRBJ2-7
v_call: TRBV19

cdr3_nt: TGTGCCAGCAGTGAGGGCAACAACTATGGCTACACCTTC
cdr3_aa: CASSEGNNYGYTF
d_call: -
clone_size: -
j_call: TRBJ1-2
v_call: TRBV6-5

cdr3_nt: TGTGCCAGCAGCTTTGCGGGCGGATATGGCTACACCTTC
cdr3_aa: CASSFAGGYGYTF
d_call: -
clone_size: -
j_call: TRBJ1-2
v_call: TRBV7-6

cdr3_nt: TGTGCCAGCAGCAAACAGGGAAACACTGAAGCTTTCTTT
cdr3_aa: CASSKQGNTEAFF
d_call: -
clone_size: -
j_call: TRBJ1-1
v_call: TRBV7-2

cdr3_nt: TGCGCCAGCAGCCAAACACTTAGCGGGAGCTCCTACAATGAGCAGTTCTTC
cdr3_aa: CASSQTLSGSSYNEQFF
d_call: TRBD2
clone_size: -
j_call: TRBJ2-1
v_call: TRBV4-3

cdr3_nt: TGTGCCAGCAGCTTCCGGAAAATGGTGGGCGGCTACACCTTC
cdr3_aa: CASSFRKMVGGYTF
d_call: -
clone_size: -
j_call: TRBJ1-2
v_call: TRBV13

cdr3_nt: TGTGCCTGGAGGAGAAAGGGGGTATCTGGAAACACCATATATTTT
cdr3_aa: CAWRRKGVSGNTIYF
d_call: -
clone_size: -
j_call: TRBJ1-3
v_call: TRBV30

cdr3_nt: TGTGCCAGCAGCTTAGACGGCCAGGCCCACGAGCAGTACTTC
cdr3_aa: CASSLDGQAHEQYF
d_call: -
clone_size: -
j_call: TRBJ2-7
v_call: TRBV7-2

cdr3_nt: TGCGCCAGCAGCTTGGGCGGGCTACCCTCCTACGAGCAGTACTTC
cdr3_aa: CASSLGGLPSYEQYF
d_call: -
clone_size: few
j_call: TRBJ2-7
v_call: TRBV5-1

cdr3_nt: TGTGCCAGCAGCTTAGTAGGGGGGGCGGGCAATGAGCAGTTCTTC
cdr3_aa: CASSLVGGAGNEQFF
d_call: -
clone_size: -
j_call: TRBJ2-1
v_call: TRBV7-9